The rows below give T cell receptor beta chains drawn from one sample of a study of T cells after yellow fever vaccination. MiXCR, applied by TCRdb to the 5' RACE reads, yields one record per CDR3 protein. The sample yields about 630,000 distinct CDR3 sequences, roughly 12% seen once. The material sequenced was PBMCs, taken on the day of the yellow fever booster vaccination. Source of these receptors: a man younger than 45 who received the YFV17D yellow fever vaccine. Each CDR3 is given with its conserved first and last residue. Fields, in order: clone size, D gene, J gene, V gene, CDR3 protein, CDR3 DNA. The D gene is left open where the match is weak. The size entry is marked missing in some rows and otherwise reads once, few, many or a size class.

size: once; D: TRBD2; J: TRBJ2-7; V: TRBV20-1; CDR3: CSANQLLARGGYEQYF; DNA: TGCAGTGCCAATCAACTACTAGCGCGTGGAGGCTACGAGCAGTACTTC
size: few; D: .; J: TRBJ2-2; V: TRBV6-2/TRBV6-3; CDR3: CASSRLGLTGELFF; DNA: TGTGCCAGCAGCAGACTAGGGCTCACCGGGGAGCTGTTTTTT
size: .; D: .; J: TRBJ2-3; V: TRBV27; CDR3: CASSGRPTDTQYF; DNA: TGTGCCAGCAGTGGTAGACCCACAGATACGCAGTATTTT
size: few; D: .; J: TRBJ1-5; V: TRBV5-1; CDR3: CASSFGTDSGAQHF; DNA: TGCGCCAGCAGCTTTGGGACGGACTCAGGAGCCCAGCATTTT
size: few; D: TRBD2; J: TRBJ2-1; V: TRBV19; CDR3: CASSTGGSLNEQFF; DNA: TGTGCCAGTAGTACGGGCGGGAGTTTGAATGAGCAGTTCTTC
size: few; D: .; J: TRBJ2-1; V: TRBV12-3/TRBV12-4; CDR3: CASSPRQGRMGNEQFF; DNA: TGTGCCAGCAGTCCACGGCAGGGTAGGATGGGCAATGAGCAGTTCTTC
size: few; D: TRBD2; J: TRBJ2-7; V: TRBV5-4; CDR3: CASSLGHPGGAYEQYF; DNA: TGTGCCAGCAGCTTGGGTCACCCGGGAGGGGCCTACGAGCAGTACTTC
size: .; D: .; J: TRBJ1-3; V: TRBV9; CDR3: CASSVGTGNTIYF; DNA: TGTGCCAGCAGCGTCGGGACAGGAAACACCATATATTTT
size: many; D: TRBD2; J: TRBJ2-2; V: TRBV18; CDR3: CASSRGTSGTGELFF; DNA: TGTGCCAGCTCACGAGGGACTAGCGGAACCGGGGAGCTGTTTTTT
size: .; D: .; J: TRBJ1-4; V: TRBV4-2; CDR3: CASSQDRGAAGEKLFF; DNA: TGTGCCAGCAGCCAAGATAGAGGGGCGGCCGGGGAAAAACTGTTTTTT
size: once; D: TRBD2; J: TRBJ2-5; V: TRBV7-2; CDR3: CASSLWSSGRGETQYF; DNA: TGTGCCAGCAGCTTATGGTCTAGCGGGAGGGGAGAGACCCAGTACTTC
size: few; D: .; J: TRBJ2-5; V: TRBV12-3/TRBV12-4; CDR3: CASSLSGDRTQYF; DNA: TGTGCCAGCAGTTTGTCGGGGGATCGGACCCAGTACTTC
size: few; D: TRBD1; J: TRBJ2-7; V: TRBV12-3/TRBV12-4; CDR3: CASSPSGQGSYEQYF; DNA: TGTGCCAGCAGTCCCTCGGGACAGGGTTCCTACGAGCAGTACTTC
size: many; D: TRBD2; J: TRBJ2-5; V: TRBV12-3/TRBV12-4; CDR3: CASRGGGETQYF; DNA: TGTGCCAGCAGGGGGGGGGGTGAGACCCAGTACTTC
size: .; D: .; J: TRBJ2-1; V: TRBV12-3/TRBV12-4; CDR3: CASMREAGGNEQFF; DNA: TGTGCCAGCATGAGGGAGGCAGGGGGGAATGAGCAGTTCTTC
size: few; D: .; J: TRBJ2-7; V: TRBV7-2; CDR3: CASSSQRGYVTYEQYF; DNA: TGTGCCAGCAGCTCGCAAAGGGGCTACGTCACCTACGAGCAGTACTTC
size: few; D: .; J: TRBJ2-3; V: TRBV15; CDR3: CATRTGTALRDTQYF; DNA: TGTGCCACACGAACCGGGACCGCGCTTAGAGATACGCAGTATTTT
size: .; D: .; J: TRBJ2-1; V: TRBV6-5; CDR3: CASSSSRTYNEQFF; DNA: TGTGCCAGCAGTTCCTCTCGGACCTACAATGAGCAGTTCTTC
size: .; D: .; J: TRBJ2-1; V: TRBV6-5; CDR3: CASSYMGEKNNEQFF; DNA: TGTGCCAGCAGTTATATGGGGGAAAAAAACAATGAGCAGTTCTTC
size: many; D: TRBD1; J: TRBJ1-1; V: TRBV29-1; CDR3: CSVGQGGNTEAFF; DNA: TGCAGCGTGGGACAGGGGGGGAACACTGAAGCTTTCTTT